These 29 T cell receptor beta chains share one sample of origin, sequenced in a study of CD8+CD57+ T cells in acquired aplastic anemia. TCR beta VDJ and CDR3 were profiled, and genomic DNA was the template. One entry per CDR3 protein, called by TCRdb with MiXCR from the reads. In the table there are 200,000 to 300,000 distinct CDR3 sequences, 45% to 50% of which are singletons. In patients chosen for sequencing, flow cytometry had shown CD8+CD57+ cell expansion. The material sequenced was sorted CD4+, CD8+, or CD8+CD57+ T cells (not recorded which) from PBMCs. The receptors shown here come from a human donor with aplastic anemia.

The rearrangement links TRBV15 to TRBJ1-5, with D possibly TRBD1 on 6 matching bases. V was cut by 3 bases and J by 4 bases, with 16 bases left in between. Germline V gene sequence: CDR1 LNHNV, CDR2 YYDKDF (reference sequence). The CDR3 has 16 residues. The DNA for the CDR3 is TGTGCCACCAGCAGCCCTCTACAGGGTAGAAATCAGCCCCAGCATTTT. This sequence encodes CATSSPLQGRNQPQHF.

J is TRBJ1-1 and V is TRBV19; D is unclear. This CDR3 contains 12 residues. V gave up 1 base and J gave up 6 bases, with 6 bases separating them. CDR1 and CDR2 (germline): LNHDA, SQIVND (reference sequence). CDR3 sequence: CASSIGWSEAFF. The CDR3 nucleotides are TGTGCCAGTAGTATAGGGTGGTCTGAAGCTTTCTTT.

The chain uses TRBV14 and TRBJ1-1, with D uncertain. Germline values: CDR1 SGHDN, CDR2 FVKESK. Trimming cost V 3 bases and J 6 bases, with 11 bases left between them. This CDR3 has 13 residues. The CDR3 loop reads CASSHGVQSEAFF. The CDR3 DNA reads TGTGCCAGCAGCCATGGGGTTCAGTCTGAAGCTTTCTTT.

This clonotype was detected only a few times. The chain has TRBV27 and TRBJ1-1; perhaps TRBD1 as D (5 bases). Deletions cut 2 bases from V and 0 bases from J, with 10 bases between. The germline V gene has CDR1 MNHEY and CDR2 SMNVEV (reference sequence). The CDR3 length is 15 residues. The CDR3 sequence: CASSLAGLMNTEAFF. CDR3 sequence (DNA): TGTGCCAGCAGTTTAGCGGGGCTGATGAACACTGAAGCTTTCTTT.

The table lists this clonotype with a count of one. The V and J genes are TRBV20-1 and TRBJ1-4, with 7 nucleotides matching TRBD1. Losses at the gene ends were 3 bases for V and 7 bases for J; bases not matched to a gene: 20. In germline, CDR1 is DFQATT, CDR2 SNEGSKA (reference sequence). There are 18 residues in the CDR3. CDR3 sequence: CSASTPVRGGAVGEKLFF. CDR3 DNA sequence: TGCAGTGCTAGTACCCCAGTCAGGGGGGGAGCGGTTGGTGAAAAACTGTTTTTT.

The chain recombines TRBV7-3 with TRBJ2-1, with TRBD2 matching 8 bases. Germline lookup yields CDR1 SGHTA and CDR2 FQGTGA. The length of the CDR3 is 15 residues. Trimming took 5 bases from V and 8 from J; bases not matched to a gene: 11. CDR3 coding DNA: TGTGCCAGCAGCGTTAGTGGGACGGGGGGGGATGAGCAGTTCTTC. This codes for CASSVSGTGGDEQFF.

The chain carries TRBV19 and TRBJ1-1; no reliable D call. The CDR3 covers 15 residues. From germline, CDR1 is LNHDA and CDR2 SQIVND (reference sequence). Between the trimmed V and J ends, which lost 0 bases and 4 bases, there was a span of 12 bases. The DNA of the CDR3 is TGTGCCAGTAGTATAGATCGCGGCGCCTCCACTGAAGCTTTCTTT. Translation: CASSIDRGASTEAFF.

The rearrangement uses TRBV10-1 and TRBJ2-7, with 7 bases identical to TRBD1. The trim removed 4 bases at V and 6 bases at J, leaving 15 bases unmatched. Germline values: CDR1 WNHNN, CDR2 SYGVQD (reference sequence). The length of the CDR3 is 16 residues. The CDR3 region is CASSASFGTEPPEQYF. In DNA form, the CDR3 reads TGCGCCAGCAGTGCTAGCTTCGGGACAGAACCTCCCGAGCAGTACTTC.

In this sample, this clonotype turned up once. With a much larger clone just one base away, this may be a read error. Likely a read error: the CDR3 ends without its conserved phenylalanine or tryptophan. The J gene is TRBJ2-2, the V gene TRBV6-4; possible D gene TRBD1, 6 bases. The V and J ends lost 0 bases and 0 bases respectively, with 17 bases between them. The CDR3 has 19 residues. Germline loops: CDR1 MRHNA, CDR2 SNTAGT. CDR3 loop: CASSDSGRGGTSNTGELFL. CDR3 nucleotide sequence: TGTGCCAGCAGTGACTCGGGTAGAGGTGGGACATCGAACACCGGGGAGCTGTTTCTT.

V is TRBV2 and J is TRBJ1-1; TRBD1 agrees at 7 bases. J gave up 11 bases and V 5 bases, and 17 bases lay outside the gene matches. Germline assignment: CDR1 SNHLY and CDR2 FYNNEI. The CDR3 has 15 amino acids. CDR3 protein: CASSPSTGTALGAFF. CDR3 nucleotides: TGTGCCAGCAGTCCTAGTACCGGGACAGCCTTGGGCGCTTTCTTT.

There are a few counts of this clonotype. V usage is TRBV7-8 and J usage is TRBJ2-4, with D tentatively TRBD1 (5 bases). Germline V gene data show CDR1 as SGHVS and CDR2 as FQNEAQ. Between the trimmed V and J ends, which lost 5 bases and 3 bases, there was a span of 14 bases. The CDR3 totals 15 residues. The CDR3, as DNA: TGTGCCAGCAGCCCACGACAGATTTTCAAAAACATTCAGTACTTC. It codes for CASSPRQIFKNIQYF.

This clonotype was seen many times. The chain employs TRBV20-1 and TRBJ2-7; D remains ambiguous. The CDR3 extends over 13 amino acids. V gave up 0 bases and J gave up 0 bases, with 6 bases separating them. Germline lookup yields CDR1 DFQATT and CDR2 SNEGSKA (reference sequence). CDR3 protein: CSARDDVSYEQYF. CDR3 DNA: TGCAGTGCTAGAGATGACGTCTCCTACGAGCAGTACTTC.

On this clonotype itself: The CDR3 ends on some other residue instead of the conserved phenylalanine or tryptophan, so this is likely a read error. The chain combines TRBV6-1 with TRBJ2-7, with 10 nucleotides matching TRBD1. The junction had 6 bases not matched to a gene; V was cut back by 5 bases and J by 5 bases. This CDR3 region has 14 residues. Germline assignment: CDR1 MNHNS and CDR2 SASEGT. The CDR3 DNA reads as TGTGCCAGCAGTTACTCGACAGGGGGCGACGAGCAGTACTCC. Encoded protein: CASSYSTGGDEQYS.

The chain combines TRBV7-2 with TRBJ2-3, with 8 bases matching TRBD2. The CDR3 loop spans 16 amino acids. The V gene's germline CDR1 is SGHTA and CDR2 FQGNSA. After removal of 5 bases from V and 11 bases from J, the junction contained 18 bases not matched to a gene. The CDR3 protein is CASSPQAGGAYNEQYF. CDR3 nucleotides: TGTGCCAGCAGCCCCCAGGCGGGGGGCGCGTACAATGAGCAGTATTTT.

This sequence joins TRBV6-2 or TRBV6-3 and TRBJ2-7; TRBD2 agrees at 9 bases. Germline loops: CDR1 MNHEY, CDR2 SVGEGT. Unmatched junction bases numbered 11, after V lost 4 bases and J lost 4 bases. This CDR3 is 16 amino acids long. For the CDR3, the DNA is TGTGCCAGCAGTTCCCGAAGCGGGGGGATGCCTTACGAGCAGTACTTC. The encoded protein is CASSSRSGGMPYEQYF.

This clonotype was seen repeatedly, ten times or more. The rearrangement joins TRBV27 to TRBJ1-6, with unresolved D. CDR1 is MNHEY and CDR2 is SMNVEV in the germline V gene (reference sequence). Between the trimmed V and J ends, which lost 6 bases and 0 bases, there was a span of 6 bases. CDR3 length: 14 amino acids. CDR3 amino acids: CASSASSYNSPLHF. CDR3 in DNA: TGTGCCAGCAGCGCTAGCTCCTATAATTCACCCCTCCACTTT.

This clonotype showed up many times. The chain links TRBV20-1 to TRBJ1-5; D gene unclear. V shed 0 bases and J shed 4 bases, with 22 bases lying between them. This CDR3 is built from 18 residues. Germline V gene lookup returns CDR1 DFQATT and CDR2 SNEGSKA (reference sequence). The CDR3 protein is CSARDQYRAQGRNQPQHF. CDR3 DNA sequence: TGCAGTGCTAGAGACCAGTACCGGGCCCAAGGTCGGAATCAGCCCCAGCATTTT.

In this sample, this clonotype turned up many times. This chain uses TRBV12-3 or TRBV12-4 with TRBJ2-2, with D possibly matching TRBD2 (5 bases). V was clipped by 3 bases and J by 13 bases, with 12 bases between them. The CDR3 is 12 residues long. CDR3 sequence reads: CASSFKGAGLFF. The CDR3 DNA follows: TGTGCCAGCAGTTTTAAAGGCGCGGGGCTGTTTTTT.

This clonotype came up many times. The V gene is TRBV6-2 or TRBV6-3, the J gene TRBJ1-1, with D possibly being TRBD1 (6 bases). The CDR3 consists of 12 residues. Germline V gene sequence: CDR1 MNHEY, CDR2 SVGEGT. V was pared by 1 base and J by 8 bases, with 8 bases between. The CDR3 DNA reads TGTGCCAGCAGTTACTACAGGGACGAAGCTTTCTTT. Translation: CASSYYRDEAFF.

In this sample, this clonotype turned up many times. The chain is built from TRBV29-1 and TRBJ1-1, with a tentative D call TRBD1 (5 bases). In germline, CDR1 is SQVTM, CDR2 ANQGSEA. The CDR3 consists of 17 residues. Trimming shortened V by 0 bases and J by 0 bases, and 17 bases separated the two germline ends. The CDR3 DNA follows: TGCAGCGTTGAAGATCGAAGGGGCTATAGTCTGAACACTGAAGCTTTCTTT. It yields the protein CSVEDRRGYSLNTEAFF.

The chain joins TRBV6-4 to TRBJ1-1; D remains ambiguous. The CDR3 is 12 residues long. V was trimmed by 3 bases and J by 5 bases, leaving 7 bases between them. Per germline, CDR1 MRHNA and CDR2 SNTAGT. The CDR3 sequence is CASSETGTEAFF. CDR3 nucleotide sequence: TGTGCCAGCAGTGAGACGGGGACTGAAGCTTTCTTT.

The chain is built from TRBV7-8 and TRBJ1-1; unclear D gene. The V end lost 5 bases, the J end lost 6 bases, and 10 bases lay between the germline ends. Germline V gives CDR1 SGHVS, CDR2 FQNEAQ. This CDR3 spans 12 amino acids. The CDR3 protein is CASSPVVSEAFF. CDR3 in DNA: TGTGCCAGCAGCCCCGTAGTCTCTGAAGCTTTCTTT. Looking up the rest from reference TRBV7-8 and TRBJ1-1 gives the full variable domain: GAGVSQSPRYKVAKRGQDVALRCDPISGHVSLFWYQQALGQGPEFLTYFQNEAQLDKSGLPSDRFFAERPEGSVSTLKIQRTQQEDSAVYLCASSPVVSEAFFGQGTRLTVV.

This clonotype was found many times. J is TRBJ2-1 and V is TRBV24-1; D is possibly TRBD1 (6 bases). The germline V gene encodes CDR1 KGHDR and CDR2 SFDVKD. The CDR3 spans 16 residues. Trimming cost V 1 base and J 2 bases, with 11 bases left between them. CDR3 region: CATSDLAGVTYNEQFF. CDR3 in DNA: TGTGCCACCAGTGATTTAGCAGGGGTAACCTACAATGAGCAGTTCTTC.

To note about this clonotype: The junction departs from the called germline gene at one end, perhaps through a read error. This chain joins TRBV9 and TRBJ2-3; D is unresolved. There are 14 residues in the CDR3. Germline V gene lookup returns CDR1 SGDLS and CDR2 YYNGEE. DNA for the CDR3: TGCGCCAGCAGCACGTCCTCTGGACGGGATACGCAGTATTTT. This sequence encodes CASSTSSGRDTQYF.

This chain uses TRBV12-3 or TRBV12-4 with TRBJ1-1; weak D call: TRBD1 (5 bases). The CDR3 loop spans 14 amino acids. Trimming took 3 bases from V and 1 from J, leaving 9 bases between them. CDR3: CASSFSGRNTEAFF. In nucleotides, the CDR3 is TGTGCCAGCAGTTTCTCAGGGAGGAACACTGAAGCTTTCTTT.

About this clonotype itself: A much larger clonotype is one base distant, so this may be a read error. This chain links TRBV4-3 with TRBJ2-7, with 10 bases lining up with TRBD1. The germline gives CDR1 LGHNA, CDR2 YSLEER. The CDR3 consists of 15 residues. The chain's CDR3 is CASSLGQGESYEQHF. DNA for the CDR3: TGCGCCAGCAGCCTCGGACAGGGGGAGTCCTACGAGCAGCACTTC.

In this sample, this clonotype turned up many times. The chain joins TRBV7-2 to TRBJ2-7; either TRBD1 or TRBD2 may fit D (5 bases each). The CDR3 spans 14 residues. The V end lost 3 bases, the J end lost 5 bases, and 14 bases lay between the germline ends. CDR1 and CDR2 from the germline V gene are SGHTA and FQGNSA. As DNA, the CDR3 is TGTGCCAGCAGCTTCCGGGACGGATACGACGAGCAGTACTTC. It specifies CASSFRDGYDEQYF.

This clonotype was found many times. This chain joins TRBV9 and TRBJ1-2; 10 bases line up with TRBD1. This CDR3 has 15 residues. Losses at the gene ends were 3 bases for V and 7 bases for J; bases not matched to a gene: 9. Germline V gene sequence: CDR1 SGDLS, CDR2 YYNGEE. CDR3 DNA: TGTGCCAGCAGCGGAACCCCGGGACAGGGGTTTGGCTACACCTTC. It specifies CASSGTPGQGFGYTF.

The chain carries TRBV20-1 and TRBJ2-7; weak D call: TRBD1 (6 bases). V lost 4 bases, J lost 3 bases, and 13 bases lay in between. CDR3 size: 13 residues. Germline V gene data show CDR1 as DFQATT and CDR2 as SNEGSKA (reference sequence). CDR3 sequence: CSAIPTGNYEQYF. DNA for the CDR3: TGCAGTGCTATACCCACAGGGAACTACGAGCAGTACTTC.